These T cell receptor beta chains were read from a single sample in a study of identical twins' blood T cells. TCRdb re-called the 5' RACE reads with MiXCR, one entry per CDR3 protein. The sample lists 350,000 to 450,000 distinct CDR3 sequences, over 25% seen once, with 6.1% in the top ten. Sequenced sample: PBMCs. Receptors originate from a woman between 18 and 50 years old in good health. The CDR3 runs from the conserved cysteine through the conserved F or W. A D gene is named only where the DNA matches it firmly. Clone size is not always given. Where it is, it says once, few, many or a class for expanded clones.

.	TRBJ2-7	14	.	TRBV20-1	CSARAGDQPYEQYF	TGCAGTGCTAGAGCGGGGGACCAACCCTACGAGCAGTACTTC
.	TRBJ1-4	13	.	TRBV6-6	CASRGSTNEKLFF	TGTGCCAGCAGGGGGTCGACTAATGAAAAACTGTTTTTT
.	TRBJ2-7	14	many	TRBV7-8	CASSLGTAPYEQYF	TGTGCCAGCAGCTTAGGGACAGCCCCCTACGAGCAGTACTTC
TRBD1	TRBJ2-7	14	few	TRBV7-6	CASSFRSGGREQYF	TGTGCCAGCAGCTTCCGGTCAGGGGGTAGGGAGCAGTACTTC
.	TRBJ1-1	12	.	TRBV21-1	CASSKGGEEAFF	TGTGCCAGCAGCAAAGGGGGGGAGGAAGCTTTCTTT
TRBD1	TRBJ1-2	17	few	TRBV19	CASSTNPGQSLLMIYTF	TGTGCCAGTAGTACCAATCCGGGACAGTCACTTTTAATGATCTACACCTTC
.	TRBJ2-3	14	many	TRBV18	CASSPPTSTDTQYF	TGTGCCAGCAGCCCCCCAACTAGCACAGATACGCAGTATTTT
.	TRBJ1-6	15	.	TRBV7-2	CASSPQTANNSPLHF	TGTGCCAGCAGCCCTCAGACAGCTAATAATTCACCCCTCCACTTT
TRBD1	TRBJ2-1	16	.	TRBV2	CASNIGVGTAYNEQFF	TGTGCCAGCAATATTGGGGTCGGGACAGCATACAATGAGCAGTTCTTC
TRBD1	TRBJ2-7	15	.	TRBV25-1	CASSDSDRAPYEQYF	TGTGCCAGCAGTGATTCCGACAGGGCGCCCTACGAGCAGTACTTC
.	TRBJ2-3	16	.	TRBV5-1	CASSVFRSGSTDTQYF	TGCGCCAGCAGCGTGTTTAGGTCGGGGAGCACAGATACGCAGTATTTT
.	TRBJ2-2	14	.	TRBV24-1	CATSGLAGDGELFF	TGTGCCACCAGTGGTTTAGCCGGAGACGGGGAGCTGTTTTTT
.	TRBJ1-2	13	few	TRBV6-5	CATTETGRYGYTF	TGTGCCACCACCGAGACGGGAAGATATGGCTACACCTTC
TRBD2	TRBJ2-2	15	.	TRBV19	CASKRLAGPTWELFF	TGTGCCAGTAAGAGGCTAGCGGGTCCCACCTGGGAGCTGTTTTTT
TRBD2	TRBJ2-1	14	.	TRBV5-1	CASSLTGGGNEQFF	TGCGCCAGCAGCTTGACGGGGGGAGGGAATGAGCAGTTCTTC
.	TRBJ2-7	15	many	TRBV11-2	CASSKTGTALSEQYF	TGTGCCAGCAGCAAAACCGGGACCGCCCTCTCCGAGCAGTACTTC
.	TRBJ1-1	15	few	TRBV19	CASRGSGTVNTEAFF	TGTGCCAGTAGGGGATCCGGGACTGTGAACACTGAAGCTTTCTTT
TRBD1	TRBJ2-5	15	.	TRBV6-5	CASSYSQGPSETQYF	TGTGCCAGCAGTTACTCACAGGGGCCTTCGGAGACCCAGTACTTC
.	TRBJ2-3	13	.	TRBV7-8	CASSPDPQDTQYF	TGTGCCAGCAGCCCTGATCCACAAGATACGCAGTATTTT
.	TRBJ2-7	17	.	TRBV5-5	CATPQKSFRGSCGEQYF	TGTGCCACCCCCCAAAAATCGTTCAGGGGCTCCTGCGGCGAGCAGTACTTC
.	TRBJ1-1	12	.	TRBV15	CATSRIDTEAFF	TGTGCCACCAGCAGGATCGACACTGAAGCTTTCTTT
.	TRBJ1-1	12	few	TRBV29-1	CSVESRVSEAFF	TGCAGCGTTGAAAGCAGGGTCAGTGAAGCTTTCTTT
.	TRBJ2-1	18	.	TRBV9	CASSRYPARDGSYNEQFF	TGTGCCAGCAGCCGTTATCCCGCGAGGGACGGCTCCTACAATGAGCAGTTCTTC
.	TRBJ1-2	16	few	TRBV7-2	CASSFDSARRNYGYTF	TGTGCCAGCAGCTTCGATTCGGCCCGCCGGAACTATGGCTACACCTTC
.	TRBJ2-5	13	few	TRBV6-2/TRBV6-3	CASKGGGKETQYF	TGTGCCAGCAAAGGAGGGGGTAAAGAGACCCAGTACTTC
.	TRBJ1-2	15	.	TRBV3-1	CASSQVALPGYGYTF	TGTGCCAGCAGCCAAGTAGCTCTTCCGGGCTATGGCTACACCTTC
.	TRBJ2-7	12	few	TRBV11-2	CASSRQEYEQYF	TGTGCCAGCAGCAGACAGGAGTACGAGCAGTACTTC
TRBD1	TRBJ1-5	16	few	TRBV28	CASAPSTQGVGQPQHF	TGTGCCAGCGCTCCATCCACACAGGGGGTAGGACAGCCCCAGCATTTT
TRBD2	TRBJ2-1	15	once	TRBV6-4	CVSSLTSGYRNEQFF	TGTGTCAGCAGCCTTACTAGCGGCTATAGGAATGAGCAGTTCTTC
.	TRBJ1-2	15	.	TRBV6-6	CASSLRRGTNYGYTF	TGTGCCAGCAGTTTACGTCGGGGTACTAACTATGGCTACACCTTC
.	TRBJ1-2	11	few	TRBV10-3	CAISEQAGYTF	TGTGCCATCAGTGAACAGGCTGGCTACACCTTC
.	TRBJ1-1	13	many	TRBV5-6	CASSLTGPTEAFF	TGTGCCAGCAGCTTGACCGGGCCCACTGAAGCTTTCTTT
.	TRBJ2-1	13	.	TRBV19	CASTSRYNNEQFF	TGTGCCAGCACTTCGCGGTATAACAATGAGCAGTTCTTC
.	TRBJ1-5	12	.	TRBV12-3/TRBV12-4	CASTRNNQPQHF	TGTGCCAGCACTCGCAACAATCAGCCCCAGCATTTT
.	TRBJ2-2	14	.	TRBV25-1	CASSEVGVIGELFF	TGTGCCAGCAGCGAGGTGGGGGTTATCGGGGAGCTGTTTTTT
.	TRBJ2-2	16	.	TRBV5-1	CASSLVGGTNTGEPFF	TGCGCCAGCAGCTTGGTTGGCGGCACGAACACCGGGGAGCCGTTTTTT
.	TRBJ1-1	11	few	TRBV10-3	CAISGQREAFF	TGTGCCATCAGTGGACAGCGGGAAGCTTTCTTT
.	TRBJ2-2	15	.	TRBV5-1	CASSLDPGLPGELFF	TGCGCCAGCAGCTTGGATCCTGGGTTGCCCGGGGAGCTGTTTTTT
.	TRBJ1-6	17	.	TRBV30	CAWSVSEQSSYNSPLHF	TGTGCCTGGAGTGTATCGGAACAGAGCTCCTATAATTCACCCCTCCACTTT
.	TRBJ1-1	15	.	TRBV5-1	CASSTAGRSNTEAFF	TGCGCCAGCAGCACGGCGGGACGCTCGAACACTGAAGCTTTCTTT
.	TRBJ1-1	13	once	TRBV7-6	CASNLAPGRMTFF	TGTGCCAGCAACTTAGCACCAGGGAGGATGACTTTCTTT
.	TRBJ1-1	13	.	TRBV11-2	CASSYSRLGGAFF	TGTGCCAGCAGCTATTCGAGGTTGGGGGGAGCTTTCTTT
TRBD1	TRBJ2-7	14	.	TRBV9	CASSLRQGVNEQYF	TGTGCCAGCAGCCTGAGACAGGGTGTCAACGAGCAGTACTTC